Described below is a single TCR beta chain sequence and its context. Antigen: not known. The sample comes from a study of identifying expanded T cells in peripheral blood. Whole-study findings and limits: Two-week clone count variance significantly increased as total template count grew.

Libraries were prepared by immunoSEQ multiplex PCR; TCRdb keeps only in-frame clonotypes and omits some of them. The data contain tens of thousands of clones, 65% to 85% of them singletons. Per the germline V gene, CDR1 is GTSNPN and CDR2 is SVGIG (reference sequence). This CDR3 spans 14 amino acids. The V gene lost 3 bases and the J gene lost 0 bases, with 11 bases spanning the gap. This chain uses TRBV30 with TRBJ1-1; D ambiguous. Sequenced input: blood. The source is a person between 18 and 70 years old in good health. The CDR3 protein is CAWRVGWMNTEAFF. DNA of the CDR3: TGTGCCTGGAGGGTGGGTTGGATGAACACTGAAGCTTTCTTT.